This entry lists 27 T cell receptor beta chains sequenced from one sample in a study of OX40 agonist ivuxolimab in advanced cancers. The protocol was immunoSEQ multiplex PCR, while the TCRdb copy is restricted to in-frame clones and leaves out a portion. The repertoire holds some 70,000 clones, with 91% as singletons. The sample was CD4+ or CD8+ T cells sorted from blood, taken in a trial of the OX40 agonist ivuxolimab. The receptors derive from an adult with an advanced solid tumor such as melanoma, head and neck, liver or kidney cancer.

Comments on this clone: The junction does not match germline at one end; this may be a read error. This chain uses TRBV7-2 with TRBJ1-2; 7 nucleotides line up with TRBD1. CDR3 length: 14 amino acids. The germline CDR1 and CDR2 sequences are SGHTA and FQGNSA. In nucleotides, the CDR3 is TGTGCCAGCAGCTTCGGGACAGTAAACTATGGCTGCACCTTC. It specifies CASSFGTVNYGCTF.

The chain is built from TRBV9 and TRBJ2-7; no clear D. Between the trimmed V and J ends, which lost 3 bases and 0 bases, there was a span of 10 bases. The CDR3 has 14 residues. Germline V gene lookup returns CDR1 SGDLS and CDR2 YYNGEE. Here the CDR3 reads CASSGQPSSYEQYF. DNA of the CDR3: TGTGCCAGCAGCGGGCAACCCAGCTCCTACGAGCAGTACTTC.

J is TRBJ2-5 and V is TRBV5-8; 8 bases map to TRBD1. The V segment lost 3 bases and the J segment 4 bases; nucleotides outside the gene matches: 11. The V gene's germline CDR1 is SGHTS and CDR2 YDEGEE. The CDR3 contains 16 residues. As DNA, the CDR3 is TGTGCCAGCAGCTCACGGACAGGGACAGAAGGAGAGACCCAGTACTTC. Translated, it gives CASSSRTGTEGETQYF.

J is TRBJ2-2 and V is TRBV5-5; 13 positions match TRBD2. CDR3 length: 18 amino acids. V dropped 2 bases and J dropped 7; count of bases not matched to a gene: 11. Germline V gene lookup returns CDR1 SGHKS and CDR2 YYEKEE (reference sequence). CDR3 nucleotides: TGTGCCAGCAGCTTATCCGGGACTAGCGGGATAGTTGGCGGGGAGCTGTTTTTT. Protein: CASSLSGTSGIVGGELFF.

This clone came up once. The chain links TRBV5-1 to TRBJ2-1, with 8 bases matching TRBD1. Germline assignment: CDR1 SGHRS and CDR2 YFSETQ. The junction had 13 bases not matched to a gene; V was cut back by 4 bases and J by 7 bases. The CDR3 has 16 residues. CDR3 DNA: TGCGCCAGCAGCCGAACGACAGGGGCCTGGGGGAATGAGCAGTTCTTC. This translates into CASSRTTGAWGNEQFF.

This chain connects TRBV27 to TRBJ2-2; 12 bases match TRBD2. V lost 5 bases, J lost 5 bases, and 9 bases stayed unmatched. CDR3 length: 17 residues. CDR1 is MNHEY, CDR2 SMNVEV, per germline (reference sequence). CDR3 region: CASSPPLAGGPTGELFF. The CDR3 region has the DNA TGTGCCAGCAGTCCGCCCCTAGCGGGGGGGCCTACCGGGGAGCTGTTTTTT.

The chain has TRBV11-3 and TRBJ2-1; 9 bases are shared with TRBD2. With V trimmed by 8 bases and J by 5 bases, 4 bases remained unmatched. The germline gives CDR1 SGHNT, CDR2 YENEEA. CDR3 length equals 13 residues. The CDR3 loop is CASVAGVDNEQFF. CDR3 DNA: TGTGCCAGCGTAGCGGGAGTAGACAATGAGCAGTTCTTC.

The chain recombines TRBV28 with TRBJ1-5; 7 bases agree with TRBD1. The CDR3 covers 15 residues. V dropped 6 bases and J dropped 1; count of bases not matched to a gene: 6. Germline-derived CDR1 and CDR2 are MDHEN and SYDVKM. The CDR3 sequence: CASSNQGDSNQPQHF. The CDR3 DNA sequence: TGTGCCAGCAGCAACCAGGGGGACAGCAATCAGCCCCAGCATTTT.

The chain uses TRBV19 and TRBJ2-3, with D hard to call. CDR1 LNHDA and CDR2 SQIVND come from the germline V gene (reference sequence). Trimming stripped 1 base from V and 0 bases from J, with 8 bases between. This CDR3 is built from 15 residues. The CDR3: CASSIVTVSTDTQYF. The CDR3 DNA sequence: TGTGCCAGTAGTATAGTTACAGTAAGCACAGATACGCAGTATTTT.

V gene TRBV29-1 combines with J gene TRBJ2-5; 7 bases are a match to TRBD1. The CDR3 loop spans 13 amino acids. The germline gives CDR1 SQVTM, CDR2 ANQGSEA. Trimming at V came to 7 bases and at J to 5 bases, leaving 10 bases not matched to a gene. CDR3 protein: CSARSGGSETQYF. The CDR3 DNA reads as TGCAGCGCCCGTTCAGGGGGTTCGGAGACCCAGTACTTC.

J is TRBJ2-1 and V is TRBV5-4; the D gene is possibly TRBD2 (7 bases). Trimming removed 4 bases from V and 8 bases from J, with 25 bases in between. Per the germline V gene, CDR1 is SGHNT and CDR2 is YYREEE (reference sequence). The CDR3 length is 17 residues. As DNA, the CDR3 is TGTGCCAGCAGCCAAAGCGGCGGGGGCATTAGGGTCGATGAGCAGTTCTTC. Translation gives CASSQSGGGIRVDEQFF.

This sequence joins TRBV7-2 and TRBJ1-1, with TRBD1 matching 7 bases. The CDR3 contains 14 residues. CDR1 is SGHTA, CDR2 FQGNSA, per germline. V was pared by 5 bases and J by 4 bases, with 7 bases of the junction left unmatched. The CDR3 sequence: CASSLGTAVTEAFF. The DNA for the CDR3 is TGTGCCAGCAGCCTCGGGACAGCCGTCACTGAAGCTTTCTTT.

This chain joins TRBV4-1 and TRBJ2-1; 7 bases are a match to TRBD2. Trimming removed 2 bases from V and 0 bases from J; junction bases left unmatched: 4. The CDR3 extends over 16 amino acids. Per the germline V gene, CDR1 is MGHRA and CDR2 is YSYEKL. For the CDR3, the DNA is TGCGCCAGCAGCCAATTTGAGCGGGACTCCTACAATGAGCAGTTCTTC. This sequence encodes CASSQFERDSYNEQFF.

The V gene is TRBV18, the J gene TRBJ2-4, with a possible D match to TRBD1 (5 bases). Germline V CDR1 and CDR2: KGHSH, LQKENI. The CDR3 consists of 15 residues. V lost 3 bases, J lost 3 bases, and 12 bases lay in between. In DNA form, the CDR3 reads TGTGCCAGCTCACCGGGAAGGGGCGGCAAAAACATTCAGTACTTC. Translating gives CASSPGRGGKNIQYF.

The chain carries TRBV6-5 and TRBJ2-6; unclear D gene. Deletions cut 0 bases from V and 3 bases from J, with 0 bases between. The CDR3 totals 13 residues. Germline V lookup: CDR1 MNHEY, CDR2 SVGAGI. This chain's CDR3 is CASSYSGANVLTF. DNA of the CDR3: TGTGCCAGCAGTTACTCTGGGGCCAACGTCCTGACTTTC.

The gene calls are TRBV27 and TRBJ2-1, with D possibly matching TRBD2 (5 bases). The CDR3 runs to 16 residues. Trimming removed 2 bases at V and 7 bases at J, with 18 bases between. Germline values: CDR1 MNHEY, CDR2 SMNVEV (reference sequence). CDR3 in DNA: TGTGCCAGCAGTTTAGTGGCGGGCCGTAAGGGAAATGAGCAGTTCTTC. Its translation is CASSLVAGRKGNEQFF.

This clone was detected once. This chain's CDR3 is CASSLEGGGATDTQYF. The CDR3 coding sequence is TGTGCCAGCAGCCTAGAAGGCGGGGGGGCTACAGATACGCAGTATTTT. This chain links TRBV14 with TRBJ2-3; 9 nucleotides line up with TRBD2. Trimming took 4 bases from V and 3 from J; bases not matched to a gene: 8. Germline CDR1 reads SGHDN; CDR2 reads FVKESK. This CDR3 is 16 amino acids long.

The chain is built from TRBV9 and TRBJ2-5; TRBD1 matches 11 bases. From germline, CDR1 is SGDLS and CDR2 YYNGEE. The CDR3 length is 16 residues. The junction had 6 bases not matched to a gene; V was cut back by 0 bases and J by 5 bases. DNA of the CDR3: TGTGCCAGCAGCGTAGGATCCGGGACAGGGGGGGAGACCCAGTACTTC. This translates into CASSVGSGTGGETQYF.

The rearrangement uses TRBV5-1 and TRBJ2-2; no firm D call. CDR1 is SGHRS, CDR2 YFSETQ, per germline. The CDR3 contains 13 residues. Trimming took off 6 bases at V and 4 bases at J, with 10 bases between the two ends. The CDR3 DNA reads as TGCGCCAGCACTTTTTGGGGCACCGGGGAGCTGTTTTTT. Residues: CASTFWGTGELFF.

V gene TRBV7-8 combines with J gene TRBJ2-7, with 12 bases lining up with TRBD2. V lost 4 bases and J lost 0; bases outside the gene matches: 10. Germline V lookup: CDR1 SGHVS, CDR2 FQNEAQ. There are 18 residues in the CDR3. CDR3 sequence: CASSSPSGRAVFSYEQYF. The DNA for the CDR3 is TGTGCCAGCAGCTCACCTAGCGGGAGGGCCGTGTTCTCCTACGAGCAGTACTTC.

CDR3 sequence reads: CARSLAGGPRETQYF. CDR3 nucleotides: TGTGCCAGAAGCTTGGCCGGAGGCCCTAGGGAGACCCAGTACTTC. The chain is built from TRBV5-3 and TRBJ2-5, with D tentatively TRBD2 (5 bases). TRBV5-3 is noted as an ORF with a role that remains uncertain. The CDR3 totals 15 residues. V lost 0 bases, J lost 5 bases, and 14 bases lay in between.

The chain is built from TRBV27 and TRBJ1-5; tentatively, D is TRBD1 (5 bases). This CDR3 is built from 15 residues. The V end was cut by 6 bases, the J end by 4 bases, with 16 bases between. Germline CDR1 MNHEY, CDR2 SMNVEV (reference sequence). The CDR3 DNA follows: TGTGCCAGCAGCTCCGGGGGGGGGATTAATCAGCCCCAGCATTTT. Protein sequence: CASSSGGGINQPQHF.

The CDR3 reads CATTTGGRTDTQYF. In DNA form, the CDR3 reads TGTGCCACCACTACAGGTGGACGCACAGATACGCAGTATTTT. This chain connects TRBV19 to TRBJ2-3, with D maybe TRBD1 (5 bases). CDR3 size: 14 residues. V gave up 10 bases and J gave up 1 base, with 15 bases separating them. Germline CDR1 reads LNHDA; CDR2 reads SQIVND (reference sequence).

A single count supports this clone. The chain is built from TRBV20-1 and TRBJ1-1; D gene ambiguous. V was cut by 7 bases and J by 4 bases, with 10 bases left in between. Germline assignment: CDR1 DFQATT and CDR2 SNEGSKA (reference sequence). The CDR3 has 11 amino acids. DNA for the CDR3: TGCAGTGTGGCCAGGACCACTGAAGCTTTCTTT. The encoded protein is CSVARTTEAFF.

V is TRBV21-1 and J is TRBJ2-1; the table's D gene call, TRBD2, was not cross checked with the DNA. TRBV21-1 is an annotated pseudogene. The CDR3 covers 15 residues. CDR3 sequence: CASSLGGLGSGEQFF. Here the CDR3 DNA reads TGTGCCAGCAGCCTCGGGGGACTAGGATCGGGTGAGCAGTTCTTC.

This chain joins TRBV9 and TRBJ2-2; D is unclear. Germline assignment: CDR1 SGDLS and CDR2 YYNGEE. The ends were cut back, 4 bases at V and 0 bases at J, with 13 bases in the middle. The CDR3 sequence is 16 residues long. CDR3 region: CASSPRHAANTGELFF. CDR3 nucleotides: TGTGCCAGCAGCCCGAGACATGCGGCGAACACCGGGGAGCTGTTTTTT.

This clone was detected only once. V is TRBV5-8 and J is TRBJ2-6; D is undetermined. This CDR3 has 15 amino acids. Trimming shortened V by 2 bases and J by 0 bases, and 6 bases separated the two germline ends. Germline-derived CDR1 and CDR2 are SGHTS and YDEGEE. This chain's CDR3 is CASSFYGSGANVLTF. In DNA, the CDR3 is TGTGCCAGCAGCTTCTACGGCTCTGGGGCCAACGTCCTGACTTTC. Combining the CDR3 with reference TRBV5-8 and TRBJ2-6 gives the whole variable domain EAGVTQSPTHLIKTRGQQATLRCSPISGHTSVYWYQQALGLGLQFLLWYDEGEERNRGNFPPRFSGRQFPNYSSELNVNALELEDSALYLCASSFYGSGANVLTFGAGSRLTVL.